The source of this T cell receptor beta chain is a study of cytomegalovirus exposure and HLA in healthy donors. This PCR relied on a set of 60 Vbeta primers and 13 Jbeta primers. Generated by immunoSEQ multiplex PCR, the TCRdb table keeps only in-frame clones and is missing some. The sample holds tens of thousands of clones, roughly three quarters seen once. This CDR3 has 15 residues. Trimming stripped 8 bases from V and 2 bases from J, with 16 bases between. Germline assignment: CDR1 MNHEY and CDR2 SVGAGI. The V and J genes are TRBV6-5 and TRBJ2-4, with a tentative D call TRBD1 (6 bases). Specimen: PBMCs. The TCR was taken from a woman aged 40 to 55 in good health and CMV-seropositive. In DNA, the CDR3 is TGTGCCAGCGGAACCTCAGGGGTGACCAAAAACATTCAGTACTTC. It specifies CASGTSGVTKNIQYF.